Presented here are 32 T cell receptor beta chains from one specimen sequenced in a study of neoadjuvant anti-PD-1 for oral cavity cancer. The repertoire was sequenced with immunoSEQ multiplex PCR; TCRdb's copy has only in-frame clones and lacks some. The sample shows about 72,000 clones, approximately 82% of them seen only once. The sequences come from PBMCs, collected before nivolumab (anti-PD-1) treatment. These receptors came from a person between 40 and 85 years old with oral cavity squamous cell carcinoma.

The gene calls are TRBV5-1 and TRBJ1-3; no definite D call. The CDR3 loop spans 15 amino acids. Germline V gene lookup returns CDR1 SGHRS and CDR2 YFSETQ. Between the trimmed V and J ends, which lost 0 bases and 3 bases, there was a span of 10 bases. Written as DNA, the CDR3 is TGCGCCAGCAGCTTGGGAGGTCAGGATGGAAACACCATATATTTT. This translates into CASSLGGQDGNTIYF.

The CDR3 bases are TGCGCCAGCAGCTTGGGACAGGGTCTAGATACGCAGTATTTT. It specifies CASSLGQGLDTQYF. V usage is TRBV5-1 and J usage is TRBJ2-3; TRBD1 matches at 7 bases. The CDR3 runs 14 residues. The trim removed 0 bases at V and 5 bases at J, leaving 3 bases unmatched. Germline-derived CDR1 and CDR2 are SGHRS and YFSETQ. Based on the CDR3 plus reference TRBV5-1 and TRBJ2-3, the full variable domain is KAGVTQTPRYLIKTRGQQVTLSCSPISGHRSVSWYQQTPGQGLQFLFEYFSETQRNKGNFPGRFSGRQFSNSRSEMNVSTLELGDSALYLCASSLGQGLDTQYFGPGTRLTVL.

The chain combines TRBV9 with TRBJ1-2; a weak D match, TRBD1 (5 bases). Trimming removed 3 bases from V and 6 bases from J, with 9 bases in between. The germline V gene has CDR1 SGDLS and CDR2 YYNGEE. CDR3 length: 12 amino acids. The CDR3 DNA is TGTGCCAGCAGCGGATGGGGCCATGGCTACACCTTC. Its translation is CASSGWGHGYTF.

The chain joins TRBV5-1 to TRBJ2-5; TRBD2 matches 12 bases. Per the germline V gene, CDR1 is SGHRS and CDR2 is YFSETQ. The CDR3 runs to 15 residues. V gave up 4 bases and J gave up 3 bases; unmatched junction bases: 4. The CDR3 DNA is TGCGCCAGCAGCCCTCCTAGCGGGGGGGAAGAGACCCAGTACTTC. Amino acid sequence: CASSPPSGGEETQYF.

CDR3 in DNA: TGTGCCAGCAGTTTTAGCGGGGGGAAGGGGACCCAGTACTTC. It codes for CASSFSGGKGTQYF. The J gene is TRBJ2-5, the V gene TRBV27; 10 bases map to TRBD2. Germline lookup yields CDR1 MNHEY and CDR2 SMNVEV (reference sequence). CDR3 length equals 14 residues. After removal of 3 bases from V and 7 bases from J, the junction contained 5 bases not matched to a gene.

This clone was counted a single time. This sequence joins TRBV2 and TRBJ1-1, with 7 nucleotides matching TRBD1. The ends lost 11 bases at V and 0 bases at J; junction bases unmatched: 9. CDR3 length equals 14 residues. Germline lookup yields CDR1 SNHLY and CDR2 FYNNEI. The chain's CDR3 is CASQGTYLNTEAFF. CDR3 DNA: TGTGCCTCACAGGGGACATATTTGAACACTGAAGCTTTCTTT. Combining the CDR3 with reference TRBV2 and TRBJ1-1 gives the whole variable domain EPEVTQTPSHQVTQMGQEVILRCVPISNHLYFYWYRQILGQKVEFLVSFYNNEISEKSEIFDDQFSVERPDGSNFTLKIRSTKLEDSAMYFCASQGTYLNTEAFFGQGTRLTVV.

This sequence joins TRBV30 and TRBJ2-6; no reliable D call. The CDR3 consists of 15 residues. The V end was cut by 0 bases, the J end by 1 base, with 7 bases between. Germline CDR1 GTSNPN, CDR2 SVGIG (reference sequence). CDR3 sequence: CAWSVSQSGANVLTF. The CDR3 DNA reads as TGTGCCTGGAGTGTATCCCAATCTGGGGCCAACGTCCTGACTTTC. Combining the CDR3 with reference TRBV30 and TRBJ2-6 gives the whole variable domain SQTIHQWPATLVQPVGSPLSLECTVEGTSNPNLYWYRQAAGRGLQLLFYSVGIGQISSEVPQNLSASRPQDRQFILSSKKLLLSDSGFYLCAWSVSQSGANVLTFGAGSRLTVL.

This chain connects TRBV2 to TRBJ2-5; possibly TRBD1 for D (6 bases). Trimming pared 0 bases from V and 1 base from J, leaving 9 bases between. CDR1 is SNHLY, CDR2 FYNNEI, per germline. The CDR3 contains 15 residues. CDR3 protein: CASSEAGRGQETQYF. DNA for the CDR3: TGTGCCAGCAGTGAAGCAGGCAGGGGCCAAGAGACCCAGTACTTC.

The chain uses TRBV7-9 and TRBJ1-6; D gene ambiguous. Deletions cut 2 bases from V and 10 bases from J, with 6 bases between. The CDR3 sequence is 12 residues long. Germline lookup yields CDR1 SEHNR and CDR2 FQNEAQ (reference sequence). CDR3 in DNA: TGTGCCAGCAGCTTAACGTCCTCACCCCTCCACTTT. This encodes CASSLTSSPLHF.

Within the sample, this clone is medium-sized. The genes are TRBV6-5 and TRBJ1-2; D is unclear. The CDR3 runs to 14 residues. V lost 2 bases, J lost 6 bases, and 13 bases lay in between. Germline V gives CDR1 MNHEY, CDR2 SVGAGI. This CDR3 is CASSYSGASDGYTF. In DNA form, the CDR3 reads TGTGCCAGCAGTTACAGTGGCGCGAGTGATGGCTACACCTTC.

The rearrangement uses TRBV6-1 and TRBJ2-7; 8 bases fit TRBD1. V shed 6 bases and J 4 bases; nucleotides not matched to a gene: 5. This CDR3 comprises 13 residues. CDR1 and CDR2 from the germline V gene are MNHNS and SASEGT. The CDR3 nucleotides are TGTGCCAGCAGCCCTGGGACAGGTTACGAGCAGTACTTC. This gives the protein CASSPGTGYEQYF.

The chain uses TRBV29-1 and TRBJ1-4, with TRBD1 matching over 9 bases. Germline trimming cut 7 bases from V and 6 bases from J; bases unmatched to any gene: 9. The CDR3 totals 14 residues. In germline, CDR1 is SQVTM, CDR2 ANQGSEA. Here the CDR3 DNA reads TGCAGCGCCGGACAGGGGACTCGGTATGAAAAACTGTTTTTT. This codes for CSAGQGTRYEKLFF.

The V call is TRBV27, the J call TRBJ2-3; D is possibly TRBD1 or TRBD2 (6 bases each). V was cut by 5 bases and J by 9 bases, with 15 bases left in between. This CDR3 spans 13 amino acids. Germline V CDR1 and CDR2: MNHEY, SMNVEV (reference sequence). The CDR3 DNA follows: TGTGCCAGCAGTAGCCTAGGGGGGCTCACGCAGTATTTT. This encodes CASSSLGGLTQYF.

The J gene is TRBJ2-7, the V gene TRBV5-1; weak D call: TRBD1 (5 bases). Germline V lookup: CDR1 SGHRS, CDR2 YFSETQ. The length of the CDR3 is 13 residues. V shed 5 bases and J shed 9 bases, with 18 bases lying between them. The CDR3 coding sequence is TGCGCCAGCAGTCCCACCGACAGATCCGGGCAGTACTTC. Translating it yields CASSPTDRSGQYF.

DNA of the CDR3: TGTGCCAGCAGTGAAGCGCTTCCCGACAGGTCGACTGAAGCTTTCTTT. Translation gives CASSEALPDRSTEAFF. The chain carries TRBV6-1 and TRBJ1-1; a possible D gene is TRBD1 (6 bases). V gave up 0 bases and J gave up 5 bases, with 16 bases separating them. This CDR3 comprises 16 residues. Germline V gene lookup returns CDR1 MNHNS and CDR2 SASEGT.

The rearrangement uses TRBV4-1 and TRBJ1-3; a weak D match, TRBD1 (5 bases). V lost 1 base, J lost 4 bases, and 20 bases lay in between. Per the germline V gene, CDR1 is MGHRA and CDR2 is YSYEKL. This CDR3 region has 18 residues. CDR3 in DNA: TGCGCCAGCAGCCAAGTGGAAAGGAGGGGACCGAGGGGAAACACCATATATTTT. Translated, it gives CASSQVERRGPRGNTIYF.

The chain couples TRBV21-1 to TRBJ2-6; the table's TRBD1 call for D was not verified on the DNA. TRBV21-1 represents a pseudogene. This CDR3 comprises 16 residues. The CDR3 bases are TGTGCCAGCAGCCCCCGGACAGGGGCCGGGGCCAACGTCCTGACTTTC. It specifies CASSPRTGAGANVLTF.

The J gene is TRBJ2-5, the V gene TRBV5-1, with a tentative D call TRBD1 (6 bases). V shed 0 bases and J shed 1 base, with 13 bases lying between them. Germline V gene data show CDR1 as SGHRS and CDR2 as YFSETQ. This CDR3 has 16 residues. CDR3 DNA sequence: TGCGCCAGCAGCTTGGGCCTTGGACAGCTCCAAGAGACCCAGTACTTC. It specifies CASSLGLGQLQETQYF.

The J gene is TRBJ1-1, the V gene TRBV6-1; no clear D gene. Germline V gene sequence: CDR1 MNHNS, CDR2 SASEGT. The CDR3 has 11 amino acids. Trimming left V 5 bases short and J 1 base short, with 2 bases between. DNA for the CDR3: TGTGCCAGCAGTAGGAACACTGAAGCTTTCTTT. It translates to CASSRNTEAFF.

The V gene is TRBV11-2, the J gene TRBJ2-5, with 9 bases that match TRBD1. The CDR3 totals 15 residues. Germline lookup yields CDR1 SGHAT and CDR2 FQNNGV. Trimming cost V 6 bases and J 3 bases; bases outside gene matches: 8. CDR3 region: CASRTHRGREETQYF. As DNA, the CDR3 is TGTGCCAGCAGAACACACAGGGGGCGGGAAGAGACCCAGTACTTC.

This chain joins TRBV29-1 and TRBJ1-2; D ambiguous. V gave up 0 bases and J gave up 2 bases, with 10 bases separating them. This CDR3 is 14 amino acids long. The germline CDR1 and CDR2 sequences are SQVTM and ANQGSEA. Here the CDR3 reads CSVEDLPPNYGYTF. The CDR3 DNA sequence: TGCAGCGTTGAAGACCTTCCTCCCAACTATGGCTACACCTTC.

This chain uses TRBV2 with TRBJ2-1; TRBD2 aligns across 11 bases. With V trimmed by 6 bases and J by 9 bases, 10 bases remained unmatched. This CDR3 is built from 15 residues. CDR1 is SNHLY, CDR2 FYNNEI, per germline. The CDR3 loop is CASSQLAGARREQFF. In DNA, the CDR3 is TGTGCCAGCAGCCAACTAGCGGGAGCAAGGCGTGAGCAGTTCTTC.

This chain links TRBV27 with TRBJ1-1; 8 bases match TRBD1. The CDR3 consists of 15 residues. CDR1 and CDR2 from the germline V gene are MNHEY and SMNVEV (reference sequence). V was pared by 8 bases and J by 5 bases, with 13 bases of the junction left unmatched. CDR3 sequence: CASAPLQGALTEAFF. The CDR3 bases are TGTGCCAGCGCTCCCCTCCAGGGGGCTTTAACTGAAGCTTTCTTT.

This chain uses TRBV19 with TRBJ2-3, with TRBD1 matching 9 bases. J lost 4 bases, V lost 10 bases, and 9 bases had no gene match. The V gene's germline CDR1 is LNHDA and CDR2 SQIVND (reference sequence). The length of the CDR3 is 14 residues. CDR3 in amino acids: CATRRDRVPDTQYF. CDR3 bases: TGTGCCACTCGCCGGGACAGGGTCCCAGATACGCAGTATTTT.

The V call is TRBV9, the J call TRBJ1-4; no firm D call. The CDR3 has 15 residues. Per germline, CDR1 SGDLS and CDR2 YYNGEE. Between the trimmed V and J ends, which lost 0 bases and 1 base, there was a span of 7 bases. The CDR3 DNA reads as TGTGCCAGCAGCGTAGGGAGTGGAACTAATGAAAAACTGTTTTTT. Its translation: CASSVGSGTNEKLFF.

Turning to this clone: One end of the junction is discordant with germline, which a read error may explain. This chain links TRBV11-1 with TRBJ2-7, with TRBD1 identical over 12 bases. The CDR3 extends over 13 amino acids. CDR1 SGHAT and CDR2 FQDESV come from the germline V gene (reference sequence). This CDR3 is CASSDGTGGKSDF. The CDR3 DNA sequence: TGTGCCAGCAGCGATGGGACAGGGGGCAAGTCGGACTTC.

This chain joins TRBV11-2 and TRBJ2-1, with 7 bases aligning to TRBD2. This CDR3 has 15 residues. J lost 6 bases, V lost 5 bases, and 10 bases had no gene match. Germline loops: CDR1 SGHAT, CDR2 FQNNGV. CDR3 sequence: CASSPRGLGPNEQFF. The CDR3 bases are TGTGCCAGCAGCCCACGAGGACTAGGGCCCAATGAGCAGTTCTTC.

The chain links TRBV30 to TRBJ1-5; TRBD1 is a possible D gene (6 bases). The V and J ends lost 6 bases and 0 bases respectively, with 18 bases between them. Germline V gene data show CDR1 as GTSNPN and CDR2 as SVGIG (reference sequence). The CDR3 extends over 16 amino acids. CDR3 in amino acids: CACREWGGRSNQPQHF. The CDR3 coding sequence is TGTGCCTGCCGGGAGTGGGGGGGCCGTAGCAATCAGCCCCAGCATTTT.

The gene calls are TRBV4-2 and TRBJ1-1; D is unresolved. CDR1 is LGHNA, CDR2 YNFKEQ, per germline. The CDR3 consists of 13 residues. Trimming stripped 4 bases from V and 1 base from J, with 7 bases between. CDR3 in DNA: TGTGCCAGCAGCCCCGGGGAGAACACTGAAGCTTTCTTT. Amino acid sequence: CASSPGENTEAFF.

The CDR3 sequence is CASSGLYEQYF. In DNA form, the CDR3 reads TGTGCCAGCAGCGGACTCTACGAGCAGTACTTC. This sequence joins TRBV2 and TRBJ2-7; tentative D call: TRBD2 (5 bases). The V gene lost 6 bases and the J gene lost 3 bases, with 6 bases spanning the gap. The germline gives CDR1 SNHLY, CDR2 FYNNEI. The CDR3 is 11 residues long.

The CDR3 sequence: CASSSGYTDTPSNYGYTF. As DNA, the CDR3 is TGTGCCAGTAGTTCGGGATATACAGACACTCCATCTAACTATGGCTACACCTTC. The chain uses TRBV19 and TRBJ1-2, with D unresolved. Germline loops: CDR1 LNHDA, CDR2 SQIVND (reference sequence). The CDR3 runs to 18 residues. Trimming left V 5 bases short and J 0 bases short, with 22 bases between.

V gene TRBV6-5 combines with J gene TRBJ2-1; the D gene is possibly TRBD2 (6 bases). CDR1 and CDR2 (germline): MNHEY, SVGAGI. CDR3 length equals 14 residues. V lost 5 bases and J 6 bases, leaving 14 bases between the germline ends. This chain's CDR3 is CASSRGFGGNEQFF. The CDR3 coding sequence is TGTGCCAGCAGTAGGGGTTTCGGGGGCAATGAGCAGTTCTTC.